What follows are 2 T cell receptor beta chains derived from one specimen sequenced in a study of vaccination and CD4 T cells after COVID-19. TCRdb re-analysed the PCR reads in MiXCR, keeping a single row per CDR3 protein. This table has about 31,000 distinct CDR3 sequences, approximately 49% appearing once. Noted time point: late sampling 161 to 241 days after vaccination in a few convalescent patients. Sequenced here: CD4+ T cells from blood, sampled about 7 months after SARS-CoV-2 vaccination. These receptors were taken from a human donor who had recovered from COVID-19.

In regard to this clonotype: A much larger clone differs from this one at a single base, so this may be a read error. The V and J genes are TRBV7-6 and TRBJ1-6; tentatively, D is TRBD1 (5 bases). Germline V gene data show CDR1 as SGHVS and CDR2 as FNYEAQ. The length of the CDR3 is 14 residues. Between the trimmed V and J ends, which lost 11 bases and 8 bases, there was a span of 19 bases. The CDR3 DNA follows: TGTGCCGGCAAGGTCGGGCCGGGGGATTCACCCCTCCACTTT. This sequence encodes CAGKVGPGDSPLHF.

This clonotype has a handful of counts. The CDR3: CASKLGFGTEAFF. DNA for the CDR3: TGTGCCAGCAAACTAGGGTTTGGCACTGAAGCTTTCTTT. This chain uses TRBV27 with TRBJ1-1, with D unresolved. Germline-derived CDR1 and CDR2 are MNHEY and SMNVEV (reference sequence). Between the trimmed V and J ends, which lost 7 bases and 4 bases, there was a span of 13 bases. This CDR3 is built from 13 residues.